These 32 T cell receptor beta chains were all obtained from the same sample, sequenced in a study of blood T cell repertoires in COVID-19. The table came from immunoSEQ multiplex PCR; TCRdb's copy has only in-frame clones and leaves some out. The sample lists 300,000 to 400,000 clones; 85% were seen once. The sample was peripheral blood. Receptors originate from a human donor in a cohort sampled during active COVID-19.

The CDR3 here is CASVNPGKGRNTEAFF. CDR3 DNA: TGTGCCAGTGTAAACCCGGGGAAGGGCAGGAACACTGAAGCTTTCTTT. The chain combines TRBV19 with TRBJ1-1; D gene ambiguous. CDR3 length equals 16 residues. Trimming pared 8 bases from V and 1 base from J, leaving 20 bases between. Germline loops: CDR1 LNHDA, CDR2 SQIVND (reference sequence).

J is TRBJ1-4 and V is TRBV18; D ambiguous. Germline CDR1 KGHSH, CDR2 LQKENI. This CDR3 is 14 amino acids long. Trimming took off 5 bases at V and 6 bases at J, with 13 bases between the two ends. As DNA, the CDR3 is TGTGCCAGCTCAGCGGGCAGCACGGATGAAAAACTGTTTTTT. Amino acid sequence: CASSAGSTDEKLFF. The full variable domain, with the rest looked up from reference TRBV18 and TRBJ1-4, is NAGVMQNPRHLVRRRGQEARLRCSPMKGHSHVYWYRQLPEEGLKFMVYLQKENIIDESGMPKERFSAEFPKEGPSILRIQQVVRGDSAAYFCASSAGSTDEKLFFGSGTQLSVL.

The chain carries TRBV18 and TRBJ2-3, with 7 bases aligning to TRBD1. The CDR3 has 16 amino acids. V lost 0 bases, J lost 2 bases, and 5 bases stayed unmatched. Germline-derived CDR1 and CDR2 are KGHSH and LQKENI. The CDR3 DNA sequence: TGTGCCAGCTCACCACCGAAGGGGGCTTCCACAGATACGCAGTATTTT. The encoded protein is CASSPPKGASTDTQYF.

This clone showed up just once. The chain has TRBV30 and TRBJ2-1, with 10 bases identical to TRBD1. Unmatched junction bases numbered 2, after V lost 4 bases and J lost 5 bases. The germline V gene has CDR1 GTSNPN and CDR2 SVGIG (reference sequence). The CDR3 length is 13 residues. The CDR3 here is CAWTGTGDNEQFF. The CDR3 DNA follows: TGTGCCTGGACCGGGACAGGGGACAATGAGCAGTTCTTC.

This rearrangement joins TRBV5-1 to TRBJ2-7; D might be TRBD2 (6 bases). V lost 0 bases to trimming and J lost 5 bases, with 12 bases between them. CDR1 is SGHRS and CDR2 is YFSETQ in the germline V gene. There are 14 residues in the CDR3. The CDR3 loop is CASSLDGGTNEQYF. CDR3 DNA: TGCGCCAGCAGCTTGGATGGAGGGACGAACGAGCAGTACTTC.

The chain carries TRBV4-1 and TRBJ2-3; maybe TRBD2 (5 bases). The length of the CDR3 is 17 residues. The germline V gene encodes CDR1 MGHRA and CDR2 YSYEKL. The V and J ends lost 4 bases and 0 bases respectively, with 17 bases between them. This CDR3 reads CASSLERTGISTDTQYF. CDR3 in DNA: TGCGCCAGCAGCCTGGAAAGGACGGGGATAAGCACAGATACGCAGTATTTT.

The chain recombines TRBV30 with TRBJ2-7, with 8 bases fitting TRBD2. The CDR3 has 14 amino acids. Germline CDR1 is GTSNPN and CDR2 is SVGIG (reference sequence). V was pared by 0 bases and J by 7 bases, with 8 bases of the junction left unmatched. CDR3 region: CAWSVRLGGGEQYF. Here the CDR3 DNA reads TGTGCCTGGAGTGTTAGGTTGGGCGGGGGGGAGCAGTACTTC.

This chain joins TRBV12-3 or TRBV12-4 and TRBJ1-4, with TRBD1 as a possible D gene (5 bases). The CDR3 length is 12 residues. Trimming cost V 3 bases and J 12 bases, with 11 bases left between them. The CDR3, as DNA: TGTGCCAGCAGTTTTAACGTAGGGGAACTGTTTTTT. Protein sequence: CASSFNVGELFF.

V is TRBV4-2 and J is TRBJ2-7; 9 bases line up with TRBD2. The CDR3 consists of 15 residues. Looked up from germline, CDR1 is LGHNA and CDR2 is YNFKEQ. Trimming cost V 8 bases and J 2 bases; bases outside gene matches: 10. CDR3 nucleotide sequence: TGTGCCAGCTCTTACGCGGGAGGGATGGCCTACGAGCAGTACTTC. Translated: CASSYAGGMAYEQYF.

V is TRBV18 and J is TRBJ2-7; 14 bases are shared with TRBD2. This CDR3 is 17 amino acids long. Germline CDR1 KGHSH, CDR2 LQKENI. J gave up 6 bases and V 6 bases, and 13 bases lay outside the gene matches. CDR3 sequence (DNA): TGTGCCAGCTCGGCGGGACTAGCGGGGGAGAAGCTGGGCGAGCAGTACTTC. Its translation: CASSAGLAGEKLGEQYF.

The chain couples TRBV19 to TRBJ1-6; D may be TRBD1 (5 bases). This CDR3 comprises 14 residues. CDR1 and CDR2 (germline): LNHDA, SQIVND (reference sequence). V lost 6 bases, J lost 7 bases, and 13 bases lay in between. The CDR3 loop reads CASRIARVNSPLHF. In nucleotides, the CDR3 is TGTGCCAGTAGGATCGCCAGGGTGAATTCACCCCTCCACTTT.

V is TRBV5-1 and J is TRBJ2-6, with a possible D match to TRBD1 (6 bases). Germline CDR1 SGHRS, CDR2 YFSETQ. The CDR3 is made up of 15 amino acids. V was cut by 3 bases and J by 2 bases, with 9 bases left in between. The CDR3 sequence is CASSWDITGANVLTF. For the CDR3, the DNA is TGCGCCAGCAGCTGGGACATTACTGGGGCCAACGTCCTGACTTTC.

The chain carries TRBV7-2 and TRBJ2-5, with 7 bases aligning to TRBD1. CDR3 length equals 14 residues. Germline V gives CDR1 SGHTA, CDR2 FQGNSA. Losses at the gene ends were 5 bases for V and 5 bases for J; bases not matched to a gene: 8. CDR3 nucleotides: TGTGCCAGCAGCACTGAACAGGGGCTGGAGACCCAGTACTTC. This codes for CASSTEQGLETQYF.

The chain has TRBV20-1 and TRBJ1-5; the D gene is possibly TRBD1 (5 bases). Germline V gene sequence: CDR1 DFQATT, CDR2 SNEGSKA (reference sequence). The length of the CDR3 is 11 residues. V was pared by 4 bases and J by 8 bases, with 9 bases between. In nucleotides, the CDR3 is TGCAGTGCTACGGTAGGGGAGCCCCAGCATTTT. Translated, it gives CSATVGEPQHF.

This clone was counted only a few times. The gene calls are TRBV2 and TRBJ1-5; a possible D gene is TRBD1 (5 bases). Germline values: CDR1 SNHLY, CDR2 FYNNEI. V was cut by 8 bases and J by 2 bases, with 16 bases left in between. The length of the CDR3 is 15 residues. The CDR3 is CASSSQGVRNQPQHF. CDR3 DNA: TGTGCCAGCTCTTCCCAGGGTGTTCGCAATCAGCCCCAGCATTTT. Full variable domain (outside the CDR3, taken from reference TRBV2 and TRBJ1-5): EPEVTQTPSHQVTQMGQEVILRCVPISNHLYFYWYRQILGQKVEFLVSFYNNEISEKSEIFDDQFSVERPDGSNFTLKIRSTKLEDSAMYFCASSSQGVRNQPQHFGDGTRLSIL.

The V gene is TRBV28, the J gene TRBJ2-1; TRBD2 matches 10 bases. In germline, CDR1 is MDHEN, CDR2 SYDVKM. V shed 5 bases and J 7 bases; nucleotides not matched to a gene: 8. The CDR3 contains 15 residues. The CDR3 is CASSPSSGGSNEQFF. CDR3 nucleotide sequence: TGTGCCAGCAGTCCCTCTAGCGGGGGTTCGAATGAGCAGTTCTTC.

The rearrangement uses TRBV18 and TRBJ1-1, with unresolved D. The V end lost 2 bases, the J end lost 7 bases, and 11 bases lay between the germline ends. Germline CDR1 KGHSH, CDR2 LQKENI. CDR3 length: 13 residues. CDR3 amino acids: CASSPSGRDEAFF. The DNA for the CDR3 is TGTGCCAGCTCACCAAGCGGGCGCGATGAAGCTTTCTTT.

V is TRBV24-1 and J is TRBJ1-2; 10 bases align to TRBD1. V lost 6 bases to trimming and J lost 7 bases; unmatched junction nucleotides: 7. Germline V gene data show CDR1 as KGHDR and CDR2 as SFDVKD. CDR3 length: 14 amino acids. CDR3 in DNA: TGTGCCACCAGTACCTCGGGACAGGGGTTTGGCTACACCTTC. This gives the protein CATSTSGQGFGYTF.

V usage is TRBV7-9 and J usage is TRBJ2-7, with 7 bases lining up with TRBD1. V was clipped by 4 bases and J by 4 bases; unmatched bases: 1. The CDR3 extends over 12 amino acids. Germline V CDR1 and CDR2: SEHNR, FQNEAQ (reference sequence). The CDR3 protein is CASSSQGYEQYF. Here the CDR3 DNA reads TGTGCCAGCAGCTCACAGGGGTACGAGCAGTACTTC.

The genes are TRBV27 and TRBJ2-7; TRBD1 matches at 11 bases. The CDR3 is 16 amino acids. V trimming: 3 bases; J trimming: 5 bases; junction bases outside the gene matches: 9. Germline V lookup: CDR1 MNHEY, CDR2 SMNVEV (reference sequence). CDR3 bases: TGTGCCAGCAGTTTCGACAGGGACAGGGGGTCTCACGAGCAGTACTTC. Protein sequence: CASSFDRDRGSHEQYF.

J is TRBJ1-1 and V is TRBV19, with 9 positions matching TRBD1. With 5 bases clipped from V and 2 bases from J, the junction kept 9 bases outside the gene matches. The CDR3 runs to 16 residues. The germline V gene encodes CDR1 LNHDA and CDR2 SQIVND (reference sequence). The DNA for the CDR3 is TGTGCCAGTAGTGACGGACAGGGGTCCCCTAACACTGAAGCTTTCTTT. It is translated as CASSDGQGSPNTEAFF.

The chain employs TRBV5-4 and TRBJ2-7, with unresolved D. Trimming took 0 bases from V and 6 from J, leaving 10 bases between them. CDR1 is SGHNT and CDR2 is YYREEE in the germline V gene (reference sequence). The CDR3 length is 13 residues. For the CDR3, the DNA is TGTGCCAGCAGCTTGGGTCGGCCGGGCGAGCAGTACTTC. Its protein is CASSLGRPGEQYF.

The chain has TRBV29-1 and TRBJ2-7, with 8 bases lining up with TRBD1. Germline values: CDR1 SQVTM, CDR2 ANQGSEA. This CDR3 region has 12 residues. Trimming took 5 bases from V and 8 from J; bases not matched to a gene: 8. The CDR3 is CSVQLTGEKQYF. CDR3 DNA: TGCAGCGTTCAGCTGACAGGGGAGAAGCAGTACTTC.

The V and J genes are TRBV7-8 and TRBJ2-5; 11 bases agree with TRBD1. V lost 3 bases, J lost 14 bases, and 8 bases stayed unmatched. Germline lookup yields CDR1 SGHVS and CDR2 FQNEAQ. The CDR3 is 13 residues long. CDR3 residues: CASSLGQGVPQYF. For the CDR3, the DNA is TGTGCCAGCAGCTTGGGACAGGGGGTACCTCAATACTTC.

The CDR3 region is CASTGGDRVFDYGYTF. The CDR3 nucleotides are TGTGCCAGCACAGGGGGGGACAGGGTGTTTGACTATGGCTACACCTTC. This chain uses TRBV3-1 (or the pseudogene TRBV3-2) with TRBJ1-2, with 9 bases fitting TRBD1. The CDR3 contains 16 residues. CDR1 is LGHDT and CDR2 is YNNKEL in the germline V gene (reference sequence). V lost 7 bases to trimming and J lost 3 bases; unmatched junction nucleotides: 12.

This chain joins TRBV25-1 and TRBJ2-7; TRBD1 is a possible D gene (6 bases). Trimming pared 3 bases from V and 4 bases from J, leaving 22 bases between. This CDR3 has 17 residues. In germline, CDR1 is MGHDK, CDR2 SYGVNS. The CDR3 nucleotides are TGTGCCAGCAGTGAGAACCTATTCGCCGGGACAATATACGAGCAGTACTTC. This sequence encodes CASSENLFAGTIYEQYF.

The genes are TRBV24-1 and TRBJ2-3, with 13 bases fitting TRBD2. With 2 bases clipped from V and 3 bases from J, the junction kept 7 bases outside the gene matches. Looked up from germline, CDR1 is KGHDR and CDR2 is SFDVKD. The CDR3 extends over 18 amino acids. This CDR3 is CATSDSGGLAGWTDTQYF. The CDR3 DNA is TGTGCCACCAGTGATTCAGGGGGACTAGCGGGGTGGACAGATACGCAGTATTTT.

This rearrangement joins TRBV14 to TRBJ1-2; TRBD1 aligns across 9 bases. There are 17 residues in the CDR3. CDR1 and CDR2 (germline): SGHDN, FVKESK. V was pared by 1 base and J by 6 bases, with 12 bases of the junction left unmatched. CDR3 amino acids: CASSQGLRDRVMDGYTF. CDR3 nucleotides: TGTGCCAGCAGCCAAGGCCTCCGGGACAGGGTGATGGATGGCTACACCTTC.

The chain couples TRBV27 to TRBJ1-2, with 7 positions matching TRBD1. Germline V gene data show CDR1 as MNHEY and CDR2 as SMNVEV (reference sequence). Trimming cost V 2 bases and J 3 bases; bases outside gene matches: 3. The CDR3 has 14 amino acids. CDR3 sequence reads: CASSLRTGDYGYTF. The CDR3 coding sequence is TGTGCCAGCAGTTTAAGAACAGGGGACTATGGCTACACCTTC.

V usage is TRBV11-2 and J usage is TRBJ1-1; D not resolved. The CDR3 is 13 residues long. Per the germline V gene, CDR1 is SGHAT and CDR2 is FQNNGV. Deletions cut 0 bases from V and 7 bases from J, with 9 bases between. The CDR3 here is CASSLDLRNEAFF. The CDR3, as DNA: TGTGCCAGCAGCTTAGATCTCCGTAATGAAGCTTTCTTT.

This clone was observed once. The chain has TRBV24-1 and TRBJ1-2, with 10 bases fitting TRBD1. This CDR3 spans 14 amino acids. The germline V gene encodes CDR1 KGHDR and CDR2 SFDVKD. V was clipped by 7 bases and J by 5 bases; unmatched bases: 6. DNA for the CDR3: TGTGCCACCAGCGACCAGGGACAGGGGTATGGCTACACCTTC. It translates to CATSDQGQGYGYTF.

This clone showed up just once. V usage is TRBV5-1 and J usage is TRBJ1-4; D perhaps matches TRBD1 (6 bases). Germline-derived CDR1 and CDR2 are SGHRS and YFSETQ. Trimming pared 4 bases from V and 10 bases from J, leaving 20 bases between. The CDR3 is 15 amino acids. CDR3 nucleotides: TGCGCCAGCAGCACATACAGGGCGGGTGTCGGAAAACTGTTTTTT. Residues: CASSTYRAGVGKLFF.